This passage covers 11 T cell receptor beta chains from one sample sequenced in a study of blood T cell repertoires in COVID-19. TCRdb's copy holds only in-frame clones and misses some; the assay was immunoSEQ multiplex PCR. The table lists almost 400,000 clones, around 87% of them singletons. The sequencing sample was made of peripheral blood. The receptors come from a woman aged 55-75 years with COVID-19, enrolled during active disease.

The chain has TRBV5-1 and TRBJ1-1; no clear D gene. Germline lookup yields CDR1 SGHRS and CDR2 YFSETQ. V was clipped by 2 bases and J by 0 bases, with 17 bases between them. The CDR3 is made up of 17 amino acids. DNA of the CDR3: TGCGCCAGCAGCTTACGCTCCCTTCAGAGGCTGAACACTGAAGCTTTCTTT. It codes for CASSLRSLQRLNTEAFF.

The genes are TRBV6-5 and TRBJ2-7; 11 bases agree with TRBD1. V lost 5 bases, J lost 4 bases, and 4 bases stayed unmatched. CDR3 length: 14 residues. CDR1 is MNHEY and CDR2 is SVGAGI in the germline V gene. This chain's CDR3 is CASSHGQGAYEQYF. DNA for the CDR3: TGTGCCAGCAGTCACGGACAGGGGGCGTACGAGCAGTACTTC.

V gene TRBV18 combines with J gene TRBJ2-7, with D unclear. This CDR3 has 14 amino acids. Between the trimmed V and J ends, which lost 2 bases and 6 bases, there was a span of 14 bases. Per germline, CDR1 KGHSH and CDR2 LQKENI. The CDR3 DNA reads TGTGCCAGCTCACCAGTCCCTTTCTCCGGCGAGCAGTACTTC. Protein sequence: CASSPVPFSGEQYF.

The chain has TRBV7-6 and TRBJ2-1; the match to TRBD2 covers 7 bases. The CDR3 consists of 17 residues. V shed 5 bases and J 4 bases; nucleotides not matched to a gene: 14. The germline V gene has CDR1 SGHVS and CDR2 FNYEAQ. This CDR3 reads CASSPRGGGGSYNEQFF. As DNA, the CDR3 is TGTGCCAGCAGCCCCCGGGGTGGCGGGGGTTCATACAATGAGCAGTTCTTC.

The rearrangement joins TRBV12-3 or TRBV12-4 to TRBJ1-6; D is unclear. CDR3 size: 13 residues. The V gene lost 3 bases and the J gene lost 14 bases, with 14 bases spanning the gap. The CDR3 DNA is TGTGCCAGCAGTTTTGGAAGCGGCAGGACCCTCCACTTT. This sequence encodes CASSFGSGRTLHF.

DNA of the CDR3: TGTGCCAGCAGCTTGAATGCGCTTGAAGCTTTCTTT. This translates into CASSLNALEAFF. The chain is built from TRBV5-5 and TRBJ1-1, with D uncertain. Germline V gene data show CDR1 as SGHKS and CDR2 as YYEKEE (reference sequence). The V and J ends lost 1 base and 7 bases respectively, with 8 bases between them. The CDR3 runs to 12 residues.

The chain recombines TRBV28 with TRBJ1-3; TRBD1 matches 10 bases. The V gene end was trimmed by 6 bases and the J gene end by 2 bases; junction bases not matched to a gene: 4. The CDR3 runs to 15 residues. Germline CDR1 is MDHEN and CDR2 is SYDVKM. Here the CDR3 DNA reads TGTGCCAGCAGCGCCGGGACAGGGGCTGGAAACACCATATATTTT. This encodes CASSAGTGAGNTIYF. Supplemented by reference TRBV28 and TRBJ1-3, the full variable domain reads DVKVTQSSRYLVKRTGEKVFLECVQDMDHENMFWYRQDPGLGLRLIYFSYDVKMKEKGDIPEGYSVSREKKERFSLILESASTNQTSMYLCASSAGTGAGNTIYFGEGSWLTVV.

The V call is TRBV21-1, the J call TRBJ2-7; the table's TRBD2 call for D was not verified on the DNA. TRBV21-1 is a pseudogene. CDR3 length: 16 residues. The CDR3 nucleotides are TGTGCCAGCAGCGCCCGGCGGGAGACATTCTCCTACGAGCAGTACTTC. This translates into CASSARRETFSYEQYF.

The count of this clone is one. V usage is TRBV19 and J usage is TRBJ1-6; 7 bases line up with TRBD1. The V gene end was trimmed by 6 bases and the J gene end by 3 bases; junction bases not matched to a gene: 11. CDR1 and CDR2 from the germline V gene are LNHDA and SQIVND (reference sequence). The CDR3 loop spans 17 amino acids. CDR3: CASSEDTTGFYNSPLHF. In DNA, the CDR3 is TGTGCCAGTAGCGAAGATACGACAGGGTTCTATAATTCACCCCTCCACTTT.

The genes are TRBV2 and TRBJ2-3; 9 nucleotides agree with TRBD1. CDR1 is SNHLY, CDR2 FYNNEI, per germline. CDR3 size: 15 residues. V dropped 7 bases and J dropped 3; count of bases not matched to a gene: 8. For the CDR3, the DNA is TGTGCCAGCACCGGACAGGGGCGAAGAACAGATACGCAGTATTTT. This encodes CASTGQGRRTDTQYF.

The chain joins TRBV12-3 or TRBV12-4 to TRBJ2-7; possibly TRBD1 for D (6 bases). Trimming stripped 1 base from V and 4 bases from J, with 8 bases between. CDR3 length: 13 amino acids. This CDR3 is CASSLVQGYEQYF. Here the CDR3 DNA reads TGTGCCAGCAGTTTAGTGCAGGGGTACGAGCAGTACTTC.